A selection of T cell receptor beta chains follows, all from one sample in a study of T cells in Graves' hyperthyroidism and ophthalmopathy. Via MiXCR, TCRdb re-called the multiplex PCR reads, giving one row per CDR3 protein. The data contain under 800,000 distinct CDR3 sequences, 12% to 15% of them seen just once; the ten biggest clones take up roughly 10%. Material for sequencing was blood. The receptor set was obtained from a woman under 30 with Graves' hyperthyroidism. The CDR3 runs from the conserved cysteine through the conserved F or W. Fields, in order: J gene, V gene, D gene, clone size, CDR3 protein, CDR3 DNA. A D gene is named only where the DNA matches it firmly. Clone size, where shown, is once, few, many, or a class for clones that have expanded.

>TRBJ2-7|TRBV19|TRBD2|few
CASRAGGSPYEQYF
TGTGCCAGTAGGGCGGGAGGCTCCCCCTACGAGCAGTACTTC
>TRBJ2-1|TRBV9|TRBD2|few
CASSARAGVVGNEQFF
TGTGCCAGCAGCGCTCGAGCGGGAGTGGTTGGTAATGAGCAGTTCTTC
>TRBJ2-7|TRBV9|-|many
CASSVATGEGYEQYF
TGTGCCAGCAGCGTAGCTACAGGGGAGGGGTACGAGCAGTACTTC
>TRBJ2-7|TRBV19|-|few
CASSIALTLRPTYEQYF
TGTGCCAGTAGTATAGCTCTAACTTTGAGACCGACCTACGAGCAGTACTTC
>TRBJ2-7|TRBV18|-|-
CASSSAQGTYEQYF
TGTGCCAGCTCATCTGCGCAGGGAACCTACGAGCAGTACTTC
>TRBJ2-7|TRBV27|-|-
CASSVLLGEQYF
TGTGCCAGCTCGGTTTTATTGGGCGAGCAGTACTTC
>TRBJ2-7|TRBV27|TRBD2|-
CASSAIVGREGPHEQYF
TGTGCCAGCTCCGCCATCGTCGGGCGGGAGGGCCCCCACGAGCAGTACTTC
>TRBJ2-1|TRBV7-3|TRBD2|many
CASSLTGLAGHNEQFF
TGTGCCAGCAGCTTAACGGGACTAGCGGGTCACAATGAGCAGTTCTTC
>TRBJ2-1|TRBV9|TRBD2|-
CASSSYPGLAGGNSNEQFF
TGTGCCAGCAGCTCTTATCCGGGACTAGCGGGAGGGAACTCCAATGAGCAGTTCTTC
>TRBJ2-7|TRBV19|-|many
CASSTKGGRNYEQYF
TGTGCCAGTAGTACCAAGGGGGGCAGGAACTACGAGCAGTACTTC
>TRBJ1-5|TRBV4-1|-|many
CASSQAGTDSNQPQHF
TGCGCCAGCAGCCAAGCGGGGACGGATAGCAATCAGCCCCAGCATTTT
>TRBJ1-3|TRBV4-1|-|few
CASSRFPGPTSGNTIYF
TGCGCCAGCAGCCGGTTCCCAGGACCGACCTCTGGAAACACCATATATTTT
>TRBJ1-1|TRBV7-9|-|many
CASREPEIISAFEAFF
TGTGCCAGCAGGGAACCAGAAATAATCTCGGCATTTGAAGCTTTCTTT
>TRBJ2-7|TRBV27|TRBD2|many
CASSSPGTSGSISEQYF
TGTGCCAGCAGTTCGCCTGGGACTAGCGGGAGTATCAGCGAGCAGTACTTC
>TRBJ2-1|TRBV11-1|TRBD2|-
CASSYRASGNNEQFF
TGTGCCAGCAGCTACCGGGCTAGCGGGAACAATGAGCAGTTCTTC
>TRBJ2-3|TRBV29-1|TRBD2|-
CSATGGAREAQYF
TGCAGCGCTACGGGGGGGGCCCGGGAGGCGCAGTATTTT
>TRBJ1-1|TRBV5-6|-|many
CASRGGGGTEAFF
TGTGCCAGCAGGGGGGGGGGAGGCACTGAAGCTTTCTTT
>TRBJ2-3|TRBV5-6|-|-
CASSLGDAPDTQYF
TGTGCCAGCAGCTTGGGTGACGCCCCAGATACGCAGTATTTT
>TRBJ2-6|TRBV7-8|TRBD2|many
CASSIVAGGSGANVLTF
TGTGCCAGCAGCATCGTAGCGGGGGGCTCTGGGGCCAACGTCCTGACTTTC
>TRBJ1-5|TRBV6-1|-|few
CASSEPTGSNQPQHF
TGTGCCAGCAGTGAACCGACAGGCAGCAATCAGCCCCAGCATTTT
>TRBJ2-2|TRBV20-1|TRBD2|-
CSARQAGLNTGELFF
TGCAGTGCTAGGCAAGCGGGGCTAAACACCGGGGAGCTGTTTTTT
>TRBJ2-7|TRBV7-7|TRBD2|few
CASSLGLAEGEQYF
TGTGCTAGCAGCTTAGGACTAGCGGAGGGTGAGCAGTACTTC
>TRBJ1-6|TRBV6-1|-|-
CASSPRGQYNSPLHF
TGTGCCAGCAGTCCAAGAGGACAGTATAATTCACCCCTCCACTTT
>TRBJ1-2|TRBV9|-|few
CASSVEGGAIYGYTF
TGTGCCAGCAGCGTAGAGGGGGGCGCCATCTATGGCTACACCTTC
>TRBJ2-1|TRBV4-1|-|many
CASSQAATDYNEQFF
TGCGCCAGCAGCCAAGCTGCGACGGACTACAATGAGCAGTTCTTC
>TRBJ2-3|TRBV12-5|-|few
CASGRGLESTDTQYF
TGTGCTAGTGGTCGGGGACTCGAAAGCACAGATACGCAGTATTTT
>TRBJ2-5|TRBV12-3/TRBV12-4|TRBD1|-
CASSGTGAPQETQYF
TGTGCCAGCAGTGGGACAGGGGCCCCTCAAGAGACCCAGTACTTC
>TRBJ1-6|TRBV18|TRBD1|few
CASPTDRVNSPLHF
TGTGCCAGCCCAACTGACAGGGTTAATTCACCCCTCCACTTT
>TRBJ2-2|TRBV6-2/TRBV6-3|TRBD1|many
CASSYGPSGTVSTGELFF
TGTGCCAGCAGTTACGGTCCTTCCGGGACAGTAAGCACCGGGGAGCTGTTTTTT
>TRBJ2-5|TRBV7-9|-|few
CASSLASVGTQYF
TGTGCCAGCAGCTTAGCCTCTGTCGGGACCCAGTACTTC
>TRBJ2-7|TRBV12-5|-|few
CASGLVQVGGSYEQYF
TGTGCTAGTGGTTTGGTACAAGTTGGGGGGAGCTACGAGCAGTACTTC
>TRBJ2-5|TRBV10-2|TRBD2|few
CASSILASETQYF
TGCGCCAGCAGTATACTAGCGTCAGAGACCCAGTACTTC
>TRBJ2-3|TRBV7-2|-|many
CASSLLFSDTQYF
TGTGCCAGCAGCTTACTCTTTTCCGATACGCAGTATTTT
>TRBJ1-4|TRBV13|-|-
CASRRSTRELGKLFF
TGTGCCAGCAGGCGAAGCACCAGGGAATTGGGAAAACTGTTTTTT
>TRBJ2-3|TRBV7-2|-|many
CASSLGEADTQYF
TGTGCCAGCAGCTTGGGGGAGGCAGATACGCAGTATTTT
>TRBJ2-5|TRBV18|-|-
CASSPYTGGQETQYF
TGTGCCAGCTCACCCTATACCGGGGGACAAGAGACCCAGTACTTC
>TRBJ1-1|TRBV20-1|TRBD1|few
CSAPDRVSTEAFF
TGCAGTGCTCCCGACAGGGTGTCCACTGAAGCTTTCTTT
>TRBJ2-1|TRBV20-1|-|few
CSARDQGAAQFF
TGCAGTGCTAGAGATCAAGGAGCTGCACAGTTCTTC
>TRBJ2-6|TRBV7-9|-|-
CASEVGANVLTF
TGTGCCAGCGAGGTTGGGGCCAACGTCCTGACTTTC
>TRBJ2-1|TRBV5-4|TRBD2|few
CASSLAGREGENEQFF
TGTGCCAGCAGCTTGGCCGGGCGGGAGGGCGAAAATGAGCAGTTCTTC
>TRBJ1-1|TRBV12-3/TRBV12-4|-|few
CASSLLRGIGTEAFF
TGTGCCAGCAGTTTGCTGAGGGGAATTGGGACTGAAGCTTTCTTT
>TRBJ2-1|TRBV5-5|TRBD1|many
CASSFGQGVINEQFF
TGTGCCAGCAGCTTTGGACAGGGGGTCATCAATGAGCAGTTCTTC